These 11 T cell receptor beta chains originate from one sample sequenced in a study of control samples from healthy donors and cancer patients. Profiling relied on immunoSEQ multiplex PCR, and the TCRdb table lists in-frame clones only, not all of them. The repertoire holds 89,000 or so clones, with around 87% as singletons. Material for sequencing was blood. The source of these receptors is a man aged 45-60 years in good health.

The chain has TRBV7-2 and TRBJ2-5; 10 nucleotides line up with TRBD2. Trimming took 1 base from V and 5 from J; bases not matched to a gene: 7. This CDR3 contains 16 residues. Per germline, CDR1 SGHTA and CDR2 FQGNSA. The CDR3 DNA sequence: TGTGCCAGCAGCTTAGTGGGGACTAGCGTCGGCGAGACCCAGTACTTC. Its translation is CASSLVGTSVGETQYF.

V gene TRBV24-1 combines with J gene TRBJ1-3; a weak D match, TRBD1 (5 bases). V lost 5 bases and J 0 bases, leaving 22 bases between the germline ends. The germline CDR1 and CDR2 sequences are KGHDR and SFDVKD. This CDR3 spans 19 amino acids. CDR3 sequence: CATSVSDWGGAASGNTIYF. The CDR3 nucleotides are TGTGCCACCAGTGTCTCAGACTGGGGAGGGGCAGCCTCTGGAAACACCATATATTTT.

V is TRBV6-1 and J is TRBJ1-5; 7 bases are shared with TRBD1. The CDR3 consists of 12 residues. V trimming: 3 bases; J trimming: 12 bases; junction bases outside the gene matches: 5. From germline, CDR1 is MNHNS and CDR2 SASEGT. DNA of the CDR3: TGTGCCAGCAGTGATATGACAGGGCTCCAGCATTTT. Its translation: CASSDMTGLQHF.

The chain links TRBV19 to TRBJ1-2; D is possibly TRBD1 (5 bases). This CDR3 region has 15 residues. Germline-derived CDR1 and CDR2 are LNHDA and SQIVND (reference sequence). The ends were cut back, 2 bases at V and 4 bases at J, with 14 bases in the middle. CDR3 DNA sequence: TGTGCCAGTAGTATAATACCAGACAGTAGCTATGGCTACACCTTC. This translates into CASSIIPDSSYGYTF.

The rearrangement joins TRBV24-1 to TRBJ2-6, with 9 bases that match TRBD1. CDR3 length equals 18 residues. After removal of 5 bases from V and 1 base from J, the junction contained 8 bases not matched to a gene. CDR1 and CDR2 from the germline V gene are KGHDR and SFDVKD. CDR3 in amino acids: CATSGVEDRGSGANVLTF. The CDR3 DNA is TGTGCCACCAGTGGTGTTGAGGACAGGGGATCTGGGGCCAACGTCCTGACTTTC.

This clone was recorded a few times. The CDR3 loop is CASGLSLSLNTEAFF. DNA for the CDR3: TGTGCTAGTGGTTTGTCTCTCAGTTTAAACACTGAAGCTTTCTTT. The V and J genes are TRBV12-5 and TRBJ1-1; D not certain. The CDR3 is 15 residues long. In germline, CDR1 is LGHNT, CDR2 FRNRAP. The ends were cut back, 2 bases at V and 2 bases at J, with 12 bases in the middle.

This clone showed up just once. Written as DNA, the CDR3 is TGTGCCAGCAGCTTGGTTGGGGCGGGCTACACCTTC. Translating gives CASSLVGAGYTF. The genes are TRBV5-6 and TRBJ1-2, with a weak D call TRBD1 (5 bases). Germline lookup yields CDR1 SGHDT and CDR2 YYEEEE. CDR3 size: 12 residues. V was clipped by 0 bases and J by 8 bases, with 8 bases between them.

The chain joins TRBV4-2 to TRBJ1-3; D is ambiguous. V was shortened by 0 bases and J by 1 base, with 7 bases between the two germline ends. The CDR3 has 15 amino acids. The germline CDR1 and CDR2 sequences are LGHNA and YNFKEQ. CDR3 in amino acids: CASSQDRMSGNTIYF. In DNA form, the CDR3 reads TGTGCCAGCAGCCAAGATAGGATGTCTGGAAACACCATATATTTT.

The chain uses TRBV25-1 and TRBJ2-2; possible D gene TRBD2, 6 bases. Looked up from germline, CDR1 is MGHDK and CDR2 is SYGVNS. The CDR3 spans 14 residues. Trimming stripped 2 bases from V and 4 bases from J, with 8 bases between. CDR3 amino acids: CASSEPGGTGELFF. The CDR3 region has the DNA TGTGCCAGCAGTGAACCCGGGGGCACCGGGGAGCTGTTTTTT.

V and J are TRBV7-2 and TRBJ1-1, with D perhaps matching TRBD1 (6 bases). With 1 base removed from V and 6 bases from J, the gap between germline ends came to 15 bases. This CDR3 has 15 residues. CDR1 SGHTA and CDR2 FQGNSA come from the germline V gene. The CDR3 loop is CASSLGPSGVAEAFF. The CDR3 DNA reads as TGTGCCAGCAGCTTAGGCCCTTCAGGGGTGGCTGAAGCTTTCTTT.

The chain joins TRBV6-2 or TRBV6-3 to TRBJ2-2; 11 positions match TRBD2. Per the germline V gene, CDR1 is MNHEY and CDR2 is SVGEGT. Unmatched junction bases numbered 8, after V lost 4 bases and J lost 7 bases. CDR3 length equals 16 residues. The CDR3 region is CASSSYSGRANGELFF. CDR3 DNA sequence: TGTGCCAGCAGTTCCTATAGCGGGAGGGCCAACGGGGAGCTGTTTTTT.